What follows are 5 T cell receptor beta chains derived from one specimen sequenced in a study of beta chain features in type 1 diabetes. Study outcomes and limitations: For Type 1 diabetes patients, all four CD4+ subsets carried TCRB CDR3s that were moderately but significantly shorter.

Their antigens are not known. Expressed TCRB transcripts were sequenced because the isolated RNA had all been reverse transcribed beforehand. Profiling relied on immunoSEQ multiplex PCR, and the TCRdb table lists in-frame clones only, not all of them. The sample has more than 100,000 clones; roughly 10% are singletons. Sequenced: central memory CD4+ T cells from blood. The receptors stem from a man younger than 45 with type 1 diabetes.

The table lists this clone with a few counts. The V and J genes are TRBV5-1 and TRBJ2-7; TRBD2 matches 9 bases. This CDR3 has 15 residues. Losses at the gene ends were 0 bases for V and 0 bases for J; bases not matched to a gene: 1. Germline V gene sequence: CDR1 SGHRS, CDR2 YFSETQ. This chain's CDR3 is CASSLVAGASYEQYF. The CDR3 bases are TGCGCCAGCAGCTTGGTAGCGGGGGCCTCCTACGAGCAGTACTTC.

In its sample, this clone was seen a few times. This chain links TRBV27 with TRBJ2-1; 8 bases are a match to TRBD1. V gave up 7 bases and J gave up 7 bases; unmatched junction bases: 12. This CDR3 has 15 residues. CDR1 and CDR2 (germline): MNHEY, SMNVEV (reference sequence). CDR3 DNA sequence: TGTGCCAGCATTGTCATCGGGACAGGCCGAAATGAGCAGTTCTTC. Translated, it gives CASIVIGTGRNEQFF.

As DNA, the CDR3 is TGTGCCAGCAGCCCGTCCTTAGCGGGGGGAAACACCGGGGAGCTGTTTTTT. It specifies CASSPSLAGGNTGELFF. The rearrangement uses TRBV9 and TRBJ2-2; TRBD2 agrees at 10 bases. J gave up 2 bases and V 4 bases, and 8 bases lay outside the gene matches. The CDR3 consists of 17 residues. In germline, CDR1 is SGDLS, CDR2 YYNGEE.

This clone was seen more than once but under ten times. The V call is TRBV2, the J call TRBJ2-2; no clear D. The germline V gene has CDR1 SNHLY and CDR2 FYNNEI. The CDR3 sequence is 14 residues long. V lost 6 bases, J lost 1 base, and 9 bases lay in between. CDR3 protein: CASRVAMNTGELFF. In DNA form, the CDR3 reads TGTGCCAGCAGGGTAGCTATGAACACCGGGGAGCTGTTTTTT.

V and J are TRBV28 and TRBJ1-2; 8 nucleotides agree with TRBD1. Germline V gene sequence: CDR1 MDHEN, CDR2 SYDVKM. The CDR3 totals 15 residues. The junction had 6 bases not matched to a gene; V was cut back by 2 bases and J by 4 bases. CDR3 in DNA: TGTGCCAGCAGTTTAGGGGACAGGATTCTCTATGGCTACACCTTC. Residues: CASSLGDRILYGYTF.